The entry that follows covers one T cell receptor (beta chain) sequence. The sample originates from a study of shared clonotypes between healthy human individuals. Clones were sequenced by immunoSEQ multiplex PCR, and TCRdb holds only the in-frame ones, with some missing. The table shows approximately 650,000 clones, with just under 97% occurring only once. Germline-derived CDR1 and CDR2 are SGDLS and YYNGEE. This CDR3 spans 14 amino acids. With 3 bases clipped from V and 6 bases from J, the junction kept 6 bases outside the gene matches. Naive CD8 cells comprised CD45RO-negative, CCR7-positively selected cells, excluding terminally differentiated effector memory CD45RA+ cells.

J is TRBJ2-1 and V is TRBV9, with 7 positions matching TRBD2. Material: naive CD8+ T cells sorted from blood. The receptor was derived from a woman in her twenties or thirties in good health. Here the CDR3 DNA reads TGTGCCAGCAGCGCCCGGGACTACCCCAATGAGCAGTTCTTC. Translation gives CASSARDYPNEQFF.